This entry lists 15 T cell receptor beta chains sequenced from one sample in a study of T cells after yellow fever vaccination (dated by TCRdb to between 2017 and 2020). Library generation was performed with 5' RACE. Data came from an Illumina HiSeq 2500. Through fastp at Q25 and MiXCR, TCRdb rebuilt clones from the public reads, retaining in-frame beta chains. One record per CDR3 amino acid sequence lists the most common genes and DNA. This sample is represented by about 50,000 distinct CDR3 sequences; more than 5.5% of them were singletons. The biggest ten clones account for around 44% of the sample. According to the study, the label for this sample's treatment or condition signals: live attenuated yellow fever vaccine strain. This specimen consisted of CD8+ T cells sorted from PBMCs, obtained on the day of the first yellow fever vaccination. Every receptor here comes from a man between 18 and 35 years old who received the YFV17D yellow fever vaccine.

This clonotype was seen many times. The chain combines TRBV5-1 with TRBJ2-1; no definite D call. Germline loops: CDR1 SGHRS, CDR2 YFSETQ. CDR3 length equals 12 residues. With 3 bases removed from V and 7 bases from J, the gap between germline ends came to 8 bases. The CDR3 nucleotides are TGCGCCAGCAGCTCCGACTGGAATGAGCAGTTCTTC. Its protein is CASSSDWNEQFF.

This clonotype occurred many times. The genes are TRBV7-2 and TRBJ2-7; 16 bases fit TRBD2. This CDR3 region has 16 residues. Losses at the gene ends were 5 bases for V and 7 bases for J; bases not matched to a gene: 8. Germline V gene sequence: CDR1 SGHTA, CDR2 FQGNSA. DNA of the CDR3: TGTGCCAGCAGCCCCGGGACTAGCGGGGGGGCCGCTGAGCAGTACTTC. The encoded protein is CASSPGTSGGAAEQYF.

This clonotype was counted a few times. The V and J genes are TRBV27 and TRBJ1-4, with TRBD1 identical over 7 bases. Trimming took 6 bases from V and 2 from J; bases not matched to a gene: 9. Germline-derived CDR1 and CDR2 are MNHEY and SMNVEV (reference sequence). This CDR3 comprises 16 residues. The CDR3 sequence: CASRAGTVITNEKLFF. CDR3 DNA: TGTGCCAGCAGAGCCGGGACAGTAATTACTAATGAAAAACTGTTTTTT.

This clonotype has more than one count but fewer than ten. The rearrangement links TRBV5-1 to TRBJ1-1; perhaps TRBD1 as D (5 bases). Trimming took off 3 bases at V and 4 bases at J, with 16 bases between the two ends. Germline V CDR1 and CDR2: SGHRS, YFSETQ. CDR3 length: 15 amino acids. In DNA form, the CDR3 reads TGCGCCAGCAGCTGGGACCGGGAGGGTCGCACTGAAGCTTTCTTT. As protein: CASSWDREGRTEAFF.

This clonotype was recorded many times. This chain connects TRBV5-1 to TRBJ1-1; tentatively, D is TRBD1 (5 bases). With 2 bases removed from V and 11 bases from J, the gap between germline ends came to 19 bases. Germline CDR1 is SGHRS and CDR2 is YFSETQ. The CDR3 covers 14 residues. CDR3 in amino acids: CASSFFGTAEVAFF. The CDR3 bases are TGCGCCAGCAGCTTTTTTGGGACGGCCGAAGTGGCTTTCTTT.

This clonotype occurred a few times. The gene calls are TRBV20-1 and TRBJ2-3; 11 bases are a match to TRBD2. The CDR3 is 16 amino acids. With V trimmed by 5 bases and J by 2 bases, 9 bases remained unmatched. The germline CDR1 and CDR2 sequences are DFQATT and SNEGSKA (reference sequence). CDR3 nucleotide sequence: TGCAGTGCTGCCCCTAGCGGGGGGACTCCCACAGATACGCAGTATTTT. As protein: CSAAPSGGTPTDTQYF.

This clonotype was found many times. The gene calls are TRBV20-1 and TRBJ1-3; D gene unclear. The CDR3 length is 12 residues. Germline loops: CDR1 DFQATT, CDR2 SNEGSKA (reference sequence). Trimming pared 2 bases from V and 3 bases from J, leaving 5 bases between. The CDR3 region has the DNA TGCAGTGCTAGACGATTTGGAAACACCATATATTTT. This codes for CSARRFGNTIYF.

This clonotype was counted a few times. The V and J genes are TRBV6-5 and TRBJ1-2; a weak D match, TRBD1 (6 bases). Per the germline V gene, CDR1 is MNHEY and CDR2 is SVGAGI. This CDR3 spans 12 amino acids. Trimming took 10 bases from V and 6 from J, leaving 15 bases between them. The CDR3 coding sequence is TGTGCCACCTCATTGGGGGCGGATGGCTACACCTTC. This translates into CATSLGADGYTF.

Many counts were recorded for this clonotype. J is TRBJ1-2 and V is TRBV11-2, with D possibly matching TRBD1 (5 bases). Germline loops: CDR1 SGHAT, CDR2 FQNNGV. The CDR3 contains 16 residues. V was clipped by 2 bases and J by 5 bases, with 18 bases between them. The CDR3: CASSLYRGLEVYGYTF. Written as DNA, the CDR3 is TGTGCCAGCAGCTTATATCGGGGGTTGGAGGTTTATGGCTACACCTTC. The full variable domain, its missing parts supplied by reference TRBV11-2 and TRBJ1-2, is EAGVAQSPRYKIIEKRQSVAFWCNPISGHATLYWYQQILGQGPKLLIQFQNNGVVDDSQLPKDRFSAERLKGVDSTLKIQPAKLEDSAVYLCASSLYRGLEVYGYTFGSGTRLTVV.

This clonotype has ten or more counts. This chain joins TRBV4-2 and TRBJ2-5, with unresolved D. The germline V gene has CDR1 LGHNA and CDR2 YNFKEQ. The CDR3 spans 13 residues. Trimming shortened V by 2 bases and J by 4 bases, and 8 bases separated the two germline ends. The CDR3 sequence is CASSQPLGETQYF. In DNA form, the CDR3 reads TGTGCCAGCAGCCAACCGTTAGGAGAGACCCAGTACTTC.

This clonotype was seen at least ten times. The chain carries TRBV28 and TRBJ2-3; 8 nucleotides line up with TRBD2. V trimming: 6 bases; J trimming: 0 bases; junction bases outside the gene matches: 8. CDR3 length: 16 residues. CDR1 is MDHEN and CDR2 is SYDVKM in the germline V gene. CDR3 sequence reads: CASSPGLARSTDTQYF. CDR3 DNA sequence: TGTGCCAGCAGCCCAGGACTAGCTCGGAGCACAGATACGCAGTATTTT. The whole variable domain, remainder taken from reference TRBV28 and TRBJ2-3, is DVKVTQSSRYLVKRTGEKVFLECVQDMDHENMFWYRQDPGLGLRLIYFSYDVKMKEKGDIPEGYSVSREKKERFSLILESASTNQTSMYLCASSPGLARSTDTQYFGPGTRLTVL.

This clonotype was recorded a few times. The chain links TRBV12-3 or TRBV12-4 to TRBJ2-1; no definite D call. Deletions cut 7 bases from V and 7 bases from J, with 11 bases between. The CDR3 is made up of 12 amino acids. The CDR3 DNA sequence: TGTGCCAGCACTGGGCTGGCGAATGAGCAGTTCTTC. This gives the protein CASTGLANEQFF.

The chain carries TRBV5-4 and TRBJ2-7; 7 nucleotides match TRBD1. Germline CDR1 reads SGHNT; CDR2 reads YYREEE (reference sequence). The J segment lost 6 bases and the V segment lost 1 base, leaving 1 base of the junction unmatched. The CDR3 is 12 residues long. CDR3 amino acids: CASSLPGGEQYF. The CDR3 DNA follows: TGTGCCAGCAGCTTGCCAGGGGGCGAGCAGTACTTC.

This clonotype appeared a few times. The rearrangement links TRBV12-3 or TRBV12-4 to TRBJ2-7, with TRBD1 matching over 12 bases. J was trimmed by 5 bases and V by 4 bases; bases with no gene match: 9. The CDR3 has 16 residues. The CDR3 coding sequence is TGTGCCAGCAGTTCCCTGGGGGGACAGGGGGCAAACGAGCAGTACTTC. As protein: CASSSLGGQGANEQYF.

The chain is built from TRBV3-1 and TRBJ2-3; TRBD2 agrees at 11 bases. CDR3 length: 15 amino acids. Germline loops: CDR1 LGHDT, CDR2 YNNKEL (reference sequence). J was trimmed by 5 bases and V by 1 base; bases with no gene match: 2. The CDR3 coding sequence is TGTGCCAGCAGCCAAGCTCTAGCGGGGGGAGATACGCAGTATTTT. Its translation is CASSQALAGGDTQYF.